Each of the 4 T cell receptor beta chains below was sequenced from the same sample in a study of vaccination effects on CD4 cells after COVID-19. Antigen-specific CD4+ T cell clonotypes were called by their expansion after viral peptide-pool culture in ViraFEST. Culture proceeded for approximately 10 days, and CD4+ T cells were then isolated. Vaccinees lacked prior SARS-CoV-2 infection and tested negative for nucleocapsid antibodies. Their specific antigens are unknown. Assay: immunoSEQ multiplex PCR; the TCRdb copy retains only in-frame clones and omits some. The sample carries tens of thousands of clones, around two thirds recorded once. Specimen: CD4+ T cells from PBMCs cultured with HCoV-OC43 spike peptides, collected before COVID-19 vaccination. Subset specified: HCoV-OC43 spike overlapping peptide pool stimulation. The source is a human donor who received a COVID-19 vaccine.

The chain uses TRBV3-1 (or the pseudogene TRBV3-2) and TRBJ2-7, with no clear D. V lost 1 base to trimming and J lost 2 bases, with 6 bases between them. Germline assignment: CDR1 LGHDT and CDR2 YNNKEL (reference sequence). The CDR3 runs to 13 residues. The CDR3 coding sequence is TGTGCCAGCAGCCAAGTGGGCCCCTACGAGCAGTACTTC. Protein product: CASSQVGPYEQYF.

The V call is TRBV9, the J call TRBJ2-1; 8 bases are shared with TRBD2. Germline V lookup: CDR1 SGDLS, CDR2 YYNGEE. The CDR3 extends over 15 amino acids. Trimming removed 2 bases from V and 4 bases from J; junction bases left unmatched: 5. CDR3 sequence: CASSVVGGGYNEQFF. CDR3 bases: TGTGCCAGCAGCGTTGTCGGGGGGGGGTACAATGAGCAGTTCTTC.

The chain recombines TRBV7-2 with TRBJ1-2; D unresolved. This CDR3 region has 13 residues. Looked up from germline, CDR1 is SGHTA and CDR2 is FQGNSA. V lost 1 base and J 4 bases, leaving 7 bases between the germline ends. The chain's CDR3 is CASSLESTYGYTF. Here the CDR3 DNA reads TGTGCCAGCAGCTTAGAGTCAACCTATGGCTACACCTTC. The whole variable domain, filled in from reference TRBV7-2 and TRBJ1-2, reads GAGVSQSPSNKVTEKGKDVELRCDPISGHTALYWYRQSLGQGLEFLIYFQGNSAPDKSGLPSDRFSAERTGGSVSTLTIQRTQQEDSAVYLCASSLESTYGYTFGSGTRLTVV.

V is TRBV4-2 and J is TRBJ2-3, with TRBD2 identical over 10 bases. The V and J ends lost 3 bases and 0 bases, in that order; junction bases with no gene match: 6. The length of the CDR3 is 17 residues. CDR1 and CDR2 from the germline V gene are LGHNA and YNFKEQ. The CDR3, as DNA: TGTGCCAGCAGCCAGCGGACTAGCGGAAGTAGCACAGATACGCAGTATTTT. Protein sequence: CASSQRTSGSSTDTQYF.